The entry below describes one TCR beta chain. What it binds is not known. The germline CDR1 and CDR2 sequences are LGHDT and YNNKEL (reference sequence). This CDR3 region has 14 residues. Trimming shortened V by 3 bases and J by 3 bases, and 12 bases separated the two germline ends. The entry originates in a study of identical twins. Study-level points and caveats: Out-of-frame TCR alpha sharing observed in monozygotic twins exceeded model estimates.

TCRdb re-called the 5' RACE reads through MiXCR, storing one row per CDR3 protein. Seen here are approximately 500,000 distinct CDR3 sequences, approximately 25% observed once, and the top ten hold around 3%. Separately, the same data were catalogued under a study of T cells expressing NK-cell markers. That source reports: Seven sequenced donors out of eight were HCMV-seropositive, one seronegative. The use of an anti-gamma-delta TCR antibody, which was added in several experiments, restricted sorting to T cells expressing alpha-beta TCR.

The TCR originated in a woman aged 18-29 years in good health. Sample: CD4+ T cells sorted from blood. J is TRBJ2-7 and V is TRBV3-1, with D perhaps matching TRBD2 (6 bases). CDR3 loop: CASSHTGTHYEQYF. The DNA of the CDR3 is TGTGCCAGCAGCCACACCGGGACTCACTACGAGCAGTACTTC.